These 17 T cell receptor beta chains originate from one sample sequenced in a study of cytomegalovirus exposure and HLA in healthy donors. PCR involved 60 Vbeta and 13 Jbeta primers. TCRdb's copy holds only in-frame clones and misses some; the assay was immunoSEQ multiplex PCR. The sample contains 180,000 or so clones, 82% of which appear only once. Sequenced: PBMCs. Every receptor here comes from a male donor in good health and CMV-seronegative.

The V and J genes are TRBV28 and TRBJ2-1, with TRBD2 matching over 8 bases. CDR3 length: 14 amino acids. Germline trimming cut 6 bases from V and 2 bases from J; bases unmatched to any gene: 3. Germline lookup yields CDR1 MDHEN and CDR2 SYDVKM. As DNA, the CDR3 is TGTGCCAGCAGACGGGAGGGCGCCTACAATGAGCAGTTCTTC. This sequence encodes CASRREGAYNEQFF.

The V call is TRBV13, the J call TRBJ2-2; 7 bases are a match to TRBD2. The CDR3 totals 16 residues. Germline CDR1 reads PRHDT; CDR2 reads FYEKMQ (reference sequence). V trimming: 4 bases; J trimming: 3 bases; junction bases outside the gene matches: 8. CDR3 nucleotides: TGTGCCAGCAGCTCTATGGGCGGGAGACACACCGGGGAGCTGTTTTTT. Amino acids: CASSSMGGRHTGELFF.

This clone has only one observation. This chain uses TRBV28 with TRBJ1-1; TRBD1 agrees at 8 bases. This CDR3 contains 12 residues. Germline V gives CDR1 MDHEN, CDR2 SYDVKM. V gave up 5 bases and J gave up 10 bases; unmatched junction bases: 6. CDR3 amino acids: CASSRQGSGAFF. The CDR3, as DNA: TGTGCCAGCAGTCGACAGGGGTCTGGAGCTTTCTTT.

The chain links TRBV11-2 to TRBJ2-1; TRBD2 matches 10 bases. This CDR3 has 15 residues. With V trimmed by 0 bases and J by 6 bases, 2 bases remained unmatched. Germline V gives CDR1 SGHAT, CDR2 FQNNGV. The DNA of the CDR3 is TGTGCCAGCAGCTTAGAAGCGGGGGGGTTCAATGAGCAGTTCTTC. Protein: CASSLEAGGFNEQFF.

The V gene is TRBV15, the J gene TRBJ2-7; D uncertain. The CDR3 length is 16 residues. Germline CDR1 reads LNHNV; CDR2 reads YYDKDF (reference sequence). V was clipped by 0 bases and J by 0 bases, with 12 bases between them. The chain's CDR3 is CATSRDLAASSYEQYF. CDR3 DNA sequence: TGTGCCACCAGCAGAGATCTTGCAGCGAGCTCCTACGAGCAGTACTTC.

The chain employs TRBV9 and TRBJ1-3, with no clear D. V dropped 0 bases and J dropped 0 bases, with 10 bases sitting between them. CDR3 length: 16 residues. Germline V gene data show CDR1 as SGDLS and CDR2 as YYNGEE. The CDR3 reads CASSVAAGISGNTIYF. For the CDR3, the DNA is TGTGCCAGCAGCGTAGCTGCCGGGATCTCTGGAAACACCATATATTTT.

This chain uses TRBV28 with TRBJ2-5, with D possibly TRBD1 on 6 matching bases. V was trimmed by 5 bases and J by 6 bases, leaving 19 bases between them. Germline V gene sequence: CDR1 MDHEN, CDR2 SYDVKM. This CDR3 contains 15 residues. The CDR3 is CASSPPTGIMKTQYF. DNA of the CDR3: TGTGCCAGCAGTCCGCCCACAGGGATAATGAAGACCCAGTACTTC. Full variable domain (outside the CDR3, taken from reference TRBV28 and TRBJ2-5): DVKVTQSSRYLVKRTGEKVFLECVQDMDHENMFWYRQDPGLGLRLIYFSYDVKMKEKGDIPEGYSVSREKKERFSLILESASTNQTSMYLCASSPPTGIMKTQYFGPGTRLLVL.

This clone was observed a handful of times. The chain carries TRBV11-2 and TRBJ2-2, with TRBD2 matching 14 bases. V dropped 6 bases and J dropped 6; count of bases not matched to a gene: 6. The CDR3 sequence is 16 residues long. Looked up from germline, CDR1 is SGHAT and CDR2 is FQNNGV. The CDR3: CASRKGLAGVAGELFF. The CDR3 nucleotides read TGTGCCAGCAGGAAGGGACTAGCGGGAGTCGCCGGGGAGCTGTTTTTT.

This clone was seen once. This rearrangement joins TRBV5-1 to TRBJ1-1, with D unclear. The CDR3 covers 14 residues. Germline CDR1 is SGHRS and CDR2 is YFSETQ. Trimming took 2 bases from V and 1 from J, leaving 9 bases between them. Here the CDR3 reads CASSLSGTNTEAFF. CDR3 DNA: TGCGCCAGCAGCTTATCGGGTACGAACACTGAAGCTTTCTTT.

In this sample, this clone turned up once. The genes are TRBV6-5 and TRBJ2-1, with 7 bases fitting TRBD1. The V gene end was trimmed by 8 bases and the J gene end by 8 bases; junction bases not matched to a gene: 3. The CDR3 runs 11 residues. CDR1 and CDR2 from the germline V gene are MNHEY and SVGAGI. This CDR3 reads CASYRGHEQFF. The DNA for the CDR3 is TGTGCCAGCTACAGGGGACATGAGCAGTTCTTC.

This chain uses TRBV5-4 with TRBJ2-7, with D possibly TRBD1 on 5 matching bases. Germline values: CDR1 SGHNT, CDR2 YYREEE (reference sequence). Deletions cut 0 bases from V and 0 bases from J, with 13 bases between. This CDR3 region has 16 residues. The CDR3 loop reads CASSLARQTLSYEQYF. The CDR3, as DNA: TGTGCCAGCAGCTTGGCTCGACAGACTCTCTCCTACGAGCAGTACTTC.

In this sample, this clone turned up a few times. The genes are TRBV9 and TRBJ2-5; 7 nucleotides match TRBD2. CDR1 is SGDLS, CDR2 YYNGEE, per germline. V shed 2 bases and J 2 bases; nucleotides not matched to a gene: 12. This CDR3 spans 17 amino acids. CDR3 in DNA: TGTGCCAGCAGCGTTGACTCGATATTAGCGGGTCAAGAGACCCAGTACTTC. It yields the protein CASSVDSILAGQETQYF.

The chain is built from TRBV7-9 and TRBJ1-2, with no clear D. The CDR3 spans 19 residues. Per germline, CDR1 SEHNR and CDR2 FQNEAQ (reference sequence). V was pared by 2 bases and J by 7 bases, with 29 bases between. CDR3 protein: CASSLLGELIKSDPAGYTF. CDR3 coding DNA: TGTGCCAGCAGCTTATTAGGAGAGCTTATCAAGTCTGACCCAGCTGGCTACACCTTC.

This chain links TRBV19 with TRBJ1-2, with 12 positions matching TRBD1. This CDR3 is built from 13 residues. V shed 8 bases and J 8 bases; nucleotides not matched to a gene: 6. Germline values: CDR1 LNHDA, CDR2 SQIVND (reference sequence). Here the CDR3 DNA reads TGTGCCAGTGGGACAGGGGGCGCATTCGGCTACACCTTC. Encoded protein: CASGTGGAFGYTF.

The chain uses TRBV11-2 and TRBJ1-4; TRBD1 matches at 9 bases. CDR1 is SGHAT and CDR2 is FQNNGV in the germline V gene. Losses at the gene ends were 5 bases for V and 6 bases for J; bases not matched to a gene: 7. The CDR3 runs to 15 residues. The CDR3 sequence: CASSPPGTGYEKLFF. The CDR3 DNA reads TGTGCCAGCAGCCCTCCCGGGACAGGGTATGAAAAACTGTTTTTT.

As concerns this clone: An end of the junction does not agree with germline; a read error may underlie this. The sample carries other DNA sequences with the same CDR3. The J gene is TRBJ2-7, the V gene TRBV23-1; perhaps TRBD1 as D (6 bases). TRBV23-1 qualifies as an ORF whose function is uncertain. CDR3 length equals 14 residues. The chain's CDR3 is CASSQSRTAYEQYF. CDR3 nucleotide sequence: TGCGCCAGCAGTCAATCAAGGACAGCTTACGAACAGTACTTC.

The chain links TRBV11-3 to TRBJ2-2; D is uncertain. Germline loops: CDR1 SGHNT, CDR2 YENEEA. With 2 bases removed from V and 6 bases from J, the gap between germline ends came to 7 bases. The CDR3 covers 13 residues. DNA of the CDR3: TGTGCCAGCAGCTTAAAGCGTCCCGGGGAGCTGTTTTTT. It yields the protein CASSLKRPGELFF.